A selection of T cell receptor beta chains follows, all from one sample in a study of Ad26.COV2.S vaccination and SARS-CoV-2 variants. Method: immunoSEQ multiplex PCR; TCRdb's copy keeps in-frame clones and lacks some. Of more than 400,000 clones in the sample, roughly 88% are singletons; the top ten hold around 4.5%. The input for sequencing was peripheral blood, taken in a trial of Ad26.COV2.S vaccine versus placebo. The receptors come from a person aged 18-60 years who received the Ad26.COV2.S COVID-19 vaccine or a placebo. CDR3s include the opening cysteine and the closing phenylalanine or tryptophan. The D gene is left open where the match is weak. The listing skips clone size in some rows; elsewhere it reads once, few, many or a size class.

D gene: -
J gene: TRBJ1-1
clone size: few
V gene: TRBV7-9
CDR3 protein: CASSENTEAFF
CDR3 DNA: TGTGCCAGCAGCGAGAACACTGAAGCTTTCTTT

D gene: -
J gene: TRBJ2-2
clone size: -
V gene: TRBV5-1
CDR3 protein: CASSLGQTNTGELFF
CDR3 DNA: TGCGCCAGCAGCTTGGGCCAGACCAACACCGGGGAGCTGTTTTTT

D gene: TRBD1
J gene: TRBJ2-3
clone size: -
V gene: TRBV27
CDR3 protein: CASSFTYRGHYTDTQYF
CDR3 DNA: TGTGCCAGCAGTTTCACCTACAGGGGACATTACACAGATACGCAGTATTTT

D gene: -
J gene: TRBJ2-1
clone size: once
V gene: TRBV15
CDR3 protein: CATSRGGKNEQFF
CDR3 DNA: TGTGCCACCAGCAGAGGGGGCAAGAATGAGCAGTTCTTC

D gene: -
J gene: TRBJ1-6
clone size: -
V gene: TRBV19
CDR3 protein: CASSIRGEVDSPLHF
CDR3 DNA: TGTGCCAGTAGTATTCGGGGGGAGGTTGATTCACCCCTCCACTTT

D gene: -
J gene: TRBJ1-1
clone size: -
V gene: TRBV2
CDR3 protein: CASTYGSKSNTEAFF
CDR3 DNA: TGTGCCAGCACCTACGGTAGCAAATCAAACACTGAAGCTTTCTTT

D gene: -
J gene: TRBJ1-6
clone size: -
V gene: TRBV19
CDR3 protein: CASRSGTGNSPLHF
CDR3 DNA: TGTGCCAGCAGATCCGGGACGGGGAATTCACCCCTCCACTTT

D gene: -
J gene: TRBJ2-3
clone size: -
V gene: TRBV7-6
CDR3 protein: CASSLETISTDTQYF
CDR3 DNA: TGTGCCAGCAGCTTAGAAACTATCTCCACAGATACGCAGTATTTT

D gene: -
J gene: TRBJ2-7
clone size: once
V gene: TRBV27
CDR3 protein: CASSLFGPDEQYF
CDR3 DNA: TGTGCCAGCAGTTTATTTGGACCCGACGAGCAGTACTTC

D gene: TRBD1
J gene: TRBJ2-7
clone size: -
V gene: TRBV7-9
CDR3 protein: CASSSWDSPDYEQYF
CDR3 DNA: TGTGCCAGCAGCTCCTGGGACAGCCCGGACTACGAGCAGTACTTC

D gene: -
J gene: TRBJ1-5
clone size: -
V gene: TRBV3-1/TRBV3-2
CDR3 protein: CASSHLNPSNQPQHF
CDR3 DNA: TGTGCCAGCAGCCACCTCAACCCATCCAATCAGCCCCAGCATTTT

D gene: -
J gene: TRBJ1-3
clone size: -
V gene: TRBV7-2
CDR3 protein: CASSPVGAFSGNTIYF
CDR3 DNA: TGTGCCAGCAGCCCAGTAGGGGCGTTCTCTGGAAACACCATATATTTT

D gene: -
J gene: TRBJ1-1
clone size: -
V gene: TRBV4-3
CDR3 protein: CASSPGWRGWNTEAFF
CDR3 DNA: TGCGCCAGCAGCCCGGGATGGAGGGGATGGAACACTGAAGCTTTCTTT

D gene: TRBD2
J gene: TRBJ2-7
clone size: -
V gene: TRBV27
CDR3 protein: CASRGTSGRTYEQYF
CDR3 DNA: TGTGCCAGCAGAGGGACTAGCGGGAGGACCTACGAGCAGTACTTC

D gene: -
J gene: TRBJ1-2
clone size: -
V gene: TRBV20-1
CDR3 protein: CSAGGVGYTF
CDR3 DNA: TGCAGTGCGGGAGGGGTTGGCTACACCTTC

D gene: -
J gene: TRBJ2-7
clone size: -
V gene: TRBV4-1
CDR3 protein: CASSRFVGGYEQYF
CDR3 DNA: TGCGCCAGCAGCCGTTTCGTAGGGGGATACGAGCAGTACTTC

D gene: -
J gene: TRBJ1-1
clone size: -
V gene: TRBV3-1/TRBV3-2
CDR3 protein: CASRTQGAEAFF
CDR3 DNA: TGTGCCAGCAGAACCCAGGGTGCTGAAGCTTTCTTT

D gene: -
J gene: TRBJ2-1
clone size: -
V gene: TRBV6-4
CDR3 protein: CASSPEGGLYNEQFF
CDR3 DNA: TGTGCCAGCAGTCCCGAAGGGGGGTTATACAATGAGCAGTTCTTC

D gene: -
J gene: TRBJ1-2
clone size: -
V gene: TRBV28
CDR3 protein: CASSPRTGGYTF
CDR3 DNA: TGTGCCAGCAGTCCGAGGACGGGTGGCTACACCTTC

D gene: -
J gene: TRBJ2-1
clone size: -
V gene: TRBV7-9
CDR3 protein: CASSLVVSEQFF
CDR3 DNA: TGTGCCAGCAGCTTAGTAGTGAGTGAGCAGTTCTTC

D gene: TRBD1
J gene: TRBJ2-3
clone size: -
V gene: TRBV24-1
CDR3 protein: CATGGDREIDTQYF
CDR3 DNA: TGTGCCACCGGAGGGGACAGGGAGATAGATACGCAGTATTTT

D gene: -
J gene: TRBJ2-5
clone size: -
V gene: TRBV7-2
CDR3 protein: CASSHLFGPQETQYF
CDR3 DNA: TGTGCCAGCAGCCACCTCTTCGGGCCCCAAGAGACCCAGTACTTC

D gene: TRBD1
J gene: TRBJ1-1
clone size: -
V gene: TRBV28
CDR3 protein: CASSEAATGEDTEAFF
CDR3 DNA: TGTGCCAGCAGCGAGGCGGCGACAGGGGAGGACACTGAAGCTTTCTTT

D gene: -
J gene: TRBJ2-3
clone size: -
V gene: TRBV28
CDR3 protein: CALPPGVRTDTQYF
CDR3 DNA: TGTGCCCTCCCGCCGGGAGTGCGCACAGATACGCAGTATTTT

D gene: TRBD1
J gene: TRBJ2-3
clone size: -
V gene: TRBV11-3
CDR3 protein: CASSLDLRGGGTDTQYF
CDR3 DNA: TGTGCCAGCAGCTTAGATTTACGAGGGGGCGGCACAGATACGCAGTATTTT

D gene: TRBD2
J gene: TRBJ2-1
clone size: -
V gene: TRBV27
CDR3 protein: CASSQGASGRNEQFF
CDR3 DNA: TGTGCCAGCAGTCAGGGGGCTAGCGGGAGAAATGAGCAGTTCTTC

D gene: TRBD2
J gene: TRBJ2-1
clone size: -
V gene: TRBV7-2
CDR3 protein: CASSLGPLAGGDEQFF
CDR3 DNA: TGTGCCAGCAGCTTAGGACCTCTAGCGGGAGGGGATGAGCAGTTCTTC

D gene: TRBD1
J gene: TRBJ1-4
clone size: -
V gene: TRBV2
CDR3 protein: CASSSGTGVEKLFF
CDR3 DNA: TGTGCCAGCAGTTCCGGGACAGGGGTAGAAAAACTGTTTTTT

D gene: -
J gene: TRBJ1-2
clone size: once
V gene: TRBV7-2
CDR3 protein: CASSRGEGWYGYTF
CDR3 DNA: TGTGCCAGCAGCCGGGGGGAGGGGTGGTATGGCTACACCTTC

D gene: -
J gene: TRBJ1-1
clone size: once
V gene: TRBV6-2/TRBV6-3
CDR3 protein: CASSYSSFKNTEAFF
CDR3 DNA: TGTGCCAGCAGTTACTCGAGTTTTAAGAACACTGAAGCTTTCTTT

D gene: -
J gene: TRBJ1-6
clone size: -
V gene: TRBV3-1/TRBV3-2
CDR3 protein: CASSPGLNNSPLHF
CDR3 DNA: TGTGCCAGCAGCCCGGGACTGAATAATTCACCCCTCCACTTT

D gene: TRBD1
J gene: TRBJ2-2
clone size: -
V gene: TRBV11-2
CDR3 protein: CASSSGQGITGELFF
CDR3 DNA: TGTGCCAGCAGCTCCGGACAGGGCATCACCGGGGAGCTGTTTTTT

D gene: -
J gene: TRBJ1-1
clone size: -
V gene: TRBV5-5
CDR3 protein: CASAKGGNTEAFF
CDR3 DNA: TGTGCCAGCGCTAAAGGGGGGAACACTGAAGCTTTCTTT

D gene: -
J gene: TRBJ1-2
clone size: -
V gene: TRBV6-2/TRBV6-3
CDR3 protein: CASSYSGIPNYGYTF
CDR3 DNA: TGTGCCAGCAGTTACTCGGGGATCCCTAACTATGGCTACACCTTC